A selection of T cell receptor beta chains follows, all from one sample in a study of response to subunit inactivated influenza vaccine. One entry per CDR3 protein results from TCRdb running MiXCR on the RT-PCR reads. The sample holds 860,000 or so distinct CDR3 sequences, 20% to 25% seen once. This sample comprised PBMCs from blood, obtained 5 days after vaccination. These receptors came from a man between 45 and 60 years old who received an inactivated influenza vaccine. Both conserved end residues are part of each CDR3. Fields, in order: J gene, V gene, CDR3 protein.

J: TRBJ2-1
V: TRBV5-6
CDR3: CASSLYLAGVANEQFF

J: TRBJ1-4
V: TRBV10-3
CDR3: CAISEPGGTGSEKLFF

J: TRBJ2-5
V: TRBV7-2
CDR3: CASSLGLQTAQYF

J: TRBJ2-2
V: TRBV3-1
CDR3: CASSPPPRTGELFF

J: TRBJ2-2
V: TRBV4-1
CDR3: CASSWPSGGADRELFF

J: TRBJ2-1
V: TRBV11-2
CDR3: CASSPGLAGGYSYNEQFF

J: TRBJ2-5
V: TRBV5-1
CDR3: CASSLADRAFGETQYF

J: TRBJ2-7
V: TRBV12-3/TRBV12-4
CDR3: CASNGQGTTYEQYF

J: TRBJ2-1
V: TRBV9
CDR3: CASSVTDSSYNEQFF

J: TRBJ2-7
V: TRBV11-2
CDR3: CASSSSVVSYEQYF

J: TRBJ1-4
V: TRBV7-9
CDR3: CASNYGQGTNEKLFF

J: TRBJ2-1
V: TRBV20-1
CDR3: CSARDRRKGQVYNEQFF

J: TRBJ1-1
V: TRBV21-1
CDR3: CASSKVSKEAFF

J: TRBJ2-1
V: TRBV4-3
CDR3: CASSQDWTSNNEQFF

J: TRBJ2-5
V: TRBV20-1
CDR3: CSARAPQGQETQYF

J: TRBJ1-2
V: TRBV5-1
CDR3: CASSLTGESGYTF

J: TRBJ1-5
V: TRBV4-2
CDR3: CASSQDGGSNQPQHF

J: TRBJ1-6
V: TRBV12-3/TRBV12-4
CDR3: CASSLQGGNSPLHF

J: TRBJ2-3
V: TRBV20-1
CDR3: CSARSGLAGGPRTDTQYF

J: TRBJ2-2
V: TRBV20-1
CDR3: CSARRQGDTGELFF

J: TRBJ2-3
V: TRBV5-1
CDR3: CASSPGQVNTDTQYF

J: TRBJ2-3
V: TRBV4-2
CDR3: CASSEAVAPRDTQYF

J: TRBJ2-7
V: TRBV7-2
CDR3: CASSLAGGGGSYEQYF

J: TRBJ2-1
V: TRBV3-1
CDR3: CASSHVWGGGPSFEQFF

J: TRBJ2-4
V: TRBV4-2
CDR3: CASSQDRMGRTNIQYF